This note documents a single T cell receptor (beta chain) sequence. The CDR3 covers 14 residues. V was pared by 3 bases and J by 3 bases, with 6 bases between. Germline V CDR1 and CDR2: MNHEY, SMNVEV (reference sequence). This sample is part of a study of OX40 agonist ivuxolimab in advanced cancers. Using immunoSEQ multiplex PCR, the repertoire was profiled, and TCRdb retains in-frame clones only, with some absent. The sample shows roughly 60,000 clones, approximately 79% of them seen only once. This TCR was recovered from an adult with an advanced solid tumor such as melanoma, head and neck, liver or kidney cancer. The gene calls are TRBV27 and TRBJ2-6; D unclear. The sample was CD4+ or CD8+ T cells sorted from blood, taken in a trial of the OX40 agonist ivuxolimab. CDR3 sequence reads: CASSLYSGANVLTF. Here the CDR3 DNA reads TGTGCCAGCAGTTTGTACAGTGGGGCCAACGTCCTGACTTTC.